This T cell receptor (beta chain) was sequenced in a study of early T cells in non-severe SARS-CoV-2 infection. V was clipped by 5 bases and J by 1 base; unmatched bases: 7. This CDR3 has 15 amino acids. The germline V gene encodes CDR1 SGHVS and CDR2 FNYEAQ. This clonotype was detected only once. The antigen remains unidentified. TCRdb redid the calling of the 5' RACE reads with MiXCR, one entry per CDR3 protein. Of 35,000 to 50,000 distinct CDR3 sequences detected, roughly 7.1% appear once; the ten largest clones hold roughly 5%. Findings and limits, study-wide: The matching step, a VDJdb search, favored anti-spike CD8 responses and missed private and CD4 specificities.

The receptor's source is an adult who was a healthcare worker with PCR-confirmed SARS-CoV-2 infection or an uninfected control (not recorded which). Sequencing input: whole blood. The V gene is TRBV7-6, the J gene TRBJ1-2; 7 bases align to TRBD1. The CDR3 protein is CASSPEGALNYGYTF. The CDR3 nucleotides are TGTGCCAGCAGCCCCGAGGGGGCCCTTAACTATGGCTACACCTTC. The full variable domain, in which reference TRBV7-6 and TRBJ1-2 provide the parts outside the CDR3, is GAGVSQSPRYKVTKRGQDVALRCDPISGHVSLYWYRQALGQGPEFLTYFNYEAQQDKSGLPNDRFSAERPEGSISTLTIQRTEQRDSAMYRCASSPEGALNYGYTFGSGTRLTVV.